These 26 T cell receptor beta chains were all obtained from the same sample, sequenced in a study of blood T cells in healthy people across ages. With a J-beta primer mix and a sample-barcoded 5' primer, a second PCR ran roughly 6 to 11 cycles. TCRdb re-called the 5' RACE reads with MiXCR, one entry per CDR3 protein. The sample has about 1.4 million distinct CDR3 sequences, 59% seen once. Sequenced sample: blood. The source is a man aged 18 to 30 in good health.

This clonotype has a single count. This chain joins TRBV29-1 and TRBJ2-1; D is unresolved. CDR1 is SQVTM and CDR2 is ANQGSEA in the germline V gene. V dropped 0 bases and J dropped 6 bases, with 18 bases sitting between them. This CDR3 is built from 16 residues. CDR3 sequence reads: CSVEDLRAGFLNEQFF. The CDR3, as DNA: TGCAGCGTTGAAGATCTTCGGGCAGGTTTTCTCAATGAGCAGTTCTTC.

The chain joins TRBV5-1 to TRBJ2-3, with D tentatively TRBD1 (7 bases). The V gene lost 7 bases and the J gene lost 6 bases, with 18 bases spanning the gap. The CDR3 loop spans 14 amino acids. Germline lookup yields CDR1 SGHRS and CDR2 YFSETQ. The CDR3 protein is CASQGGSASDTQYF. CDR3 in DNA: TGCGCCAGCCAGGGGGGCTCGGCTAGCGATACGCAGTATTTT. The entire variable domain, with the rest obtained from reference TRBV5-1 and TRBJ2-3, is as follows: KAGVTQTPRYLIKTRGQQVTLSCSPISGHRSVSWYQQTPGQGLQFLFEYFSETQRNKGNFPGRFSGRQFSNSRSEMNVSTLELGDSALYLCASQGGSASDTQYFGPGTRLTVL.

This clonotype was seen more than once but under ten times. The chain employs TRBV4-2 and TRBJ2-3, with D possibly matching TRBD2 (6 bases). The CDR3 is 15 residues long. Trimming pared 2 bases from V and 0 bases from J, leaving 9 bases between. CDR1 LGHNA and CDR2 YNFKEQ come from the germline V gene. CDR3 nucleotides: TGTGCCAGCAGCCAACCCGGGACTAGCACAGATACGCAGTATTTT. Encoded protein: CASSQPGTSTDTQYF.

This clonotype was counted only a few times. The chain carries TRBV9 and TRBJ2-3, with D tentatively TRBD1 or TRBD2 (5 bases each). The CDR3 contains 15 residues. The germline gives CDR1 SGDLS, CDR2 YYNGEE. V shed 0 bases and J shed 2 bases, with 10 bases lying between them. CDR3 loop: CASSVDWDPTDTQYF. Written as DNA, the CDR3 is TGTGCCAGCAGCGTAGATTGGGACCCCACAGATACGCAGTATTTT.

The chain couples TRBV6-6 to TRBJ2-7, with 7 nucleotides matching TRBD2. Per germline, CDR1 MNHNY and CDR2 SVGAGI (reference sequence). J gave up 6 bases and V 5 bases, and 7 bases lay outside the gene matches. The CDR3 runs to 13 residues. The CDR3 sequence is CASSAGLVREQYF. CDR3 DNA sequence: TGTGCCAGCAGTGCCGGACTAGTTCGCGAGCAGTACTTC.

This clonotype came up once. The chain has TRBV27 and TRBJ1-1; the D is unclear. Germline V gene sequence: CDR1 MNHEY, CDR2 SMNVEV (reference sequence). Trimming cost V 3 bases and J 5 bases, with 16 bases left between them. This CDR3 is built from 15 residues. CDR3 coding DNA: TGTGCCAGCAGTTTGATCCCGACCGGGGTAACTGAAGCTTTCTTT. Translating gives CASSLIPTGVTEAFF.

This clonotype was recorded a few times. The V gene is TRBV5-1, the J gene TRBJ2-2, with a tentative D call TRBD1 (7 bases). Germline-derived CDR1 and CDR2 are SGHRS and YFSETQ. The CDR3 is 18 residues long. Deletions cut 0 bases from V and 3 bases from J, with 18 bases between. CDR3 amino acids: CASSLAFRGEMDTGELFF. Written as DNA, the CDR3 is TGCGCCAGCAGCTTGGCCTTCAGGGGGGAAATGGACACCGGGGAGCTGTTTTTT.

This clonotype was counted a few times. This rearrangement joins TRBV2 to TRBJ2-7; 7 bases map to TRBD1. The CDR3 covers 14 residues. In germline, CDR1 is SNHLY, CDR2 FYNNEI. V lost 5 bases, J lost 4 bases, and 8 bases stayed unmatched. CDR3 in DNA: TGTGCCAGCAGTAACCGGGACAGCATTTACGAGCAGTACTTC. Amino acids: CASSNRDSIYEQYF.

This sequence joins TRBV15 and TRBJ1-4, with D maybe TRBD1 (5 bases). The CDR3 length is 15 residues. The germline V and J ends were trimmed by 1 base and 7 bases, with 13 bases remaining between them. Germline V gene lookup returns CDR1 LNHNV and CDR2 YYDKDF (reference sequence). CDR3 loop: CATSRGGDLREKLFF. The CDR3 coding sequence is TGTGCCACCAGCAGAGGTGGGGACCTTCGTGAAAAACTGTTTTTT.

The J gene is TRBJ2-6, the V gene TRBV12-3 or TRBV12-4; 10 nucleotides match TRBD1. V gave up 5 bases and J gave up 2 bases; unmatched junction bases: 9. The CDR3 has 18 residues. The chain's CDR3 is CASSPSGTGAPGANVLTF. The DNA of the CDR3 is TGTGCCAGCAGTCCGTCGGGGACAGGGGCGCCTGGGGCCAACGTCCTGACTTTC.

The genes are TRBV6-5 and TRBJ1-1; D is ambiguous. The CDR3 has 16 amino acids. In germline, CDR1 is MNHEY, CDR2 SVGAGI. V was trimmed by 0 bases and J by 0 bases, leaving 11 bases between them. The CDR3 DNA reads TGTGCCAGCAGTTACTCAGGGAGGCTAATGAACACTGAAGCTTTCTTT. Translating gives CASSYSGRLMNTEAFF.

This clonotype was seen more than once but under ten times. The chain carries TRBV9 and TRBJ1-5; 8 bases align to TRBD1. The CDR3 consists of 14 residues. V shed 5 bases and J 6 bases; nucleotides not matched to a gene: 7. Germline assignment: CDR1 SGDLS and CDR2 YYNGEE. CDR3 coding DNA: TGTGCCAGCAGTGTCGGACAGGGTGGTCAGCCCCAGCATTTT. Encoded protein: CASSVGQGGQPQHF.

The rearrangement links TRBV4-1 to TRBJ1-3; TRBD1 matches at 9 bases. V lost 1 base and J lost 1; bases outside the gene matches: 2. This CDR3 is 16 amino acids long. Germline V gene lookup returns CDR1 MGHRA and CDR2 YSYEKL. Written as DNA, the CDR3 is TGCGCCAGCAGCCAAGTGGGACAGGGTTCTGGAAACACCATATATTTT. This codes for CASSQVGQGSGNTIYF.

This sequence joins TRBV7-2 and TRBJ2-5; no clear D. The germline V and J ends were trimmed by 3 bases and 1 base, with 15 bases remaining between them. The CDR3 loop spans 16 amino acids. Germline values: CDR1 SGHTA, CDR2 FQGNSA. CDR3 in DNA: TGTGCCAGCAGCTTGTTGACTCAGGAACCCCAAGAGACCCAGTACTTC. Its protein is CASSLLTQEPQETQYF.

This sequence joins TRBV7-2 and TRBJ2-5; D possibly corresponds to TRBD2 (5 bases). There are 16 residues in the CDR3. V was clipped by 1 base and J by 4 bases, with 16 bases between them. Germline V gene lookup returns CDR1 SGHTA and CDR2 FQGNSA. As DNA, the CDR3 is TGTGCCAGCAGCTTAGGAGGAGAGGGTGGGCCAGAGACCCAGTACTTC. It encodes CASSLGGEGGPETQYF.

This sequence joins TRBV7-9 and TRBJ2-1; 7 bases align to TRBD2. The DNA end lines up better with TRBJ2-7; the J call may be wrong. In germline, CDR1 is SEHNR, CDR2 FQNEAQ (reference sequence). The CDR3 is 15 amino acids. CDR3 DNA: TGTGCCAGCAGCCCATCTAGCGGATCTCGGAATGAGCAGTACTTC. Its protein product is CASSPSSGSRNEQYF.

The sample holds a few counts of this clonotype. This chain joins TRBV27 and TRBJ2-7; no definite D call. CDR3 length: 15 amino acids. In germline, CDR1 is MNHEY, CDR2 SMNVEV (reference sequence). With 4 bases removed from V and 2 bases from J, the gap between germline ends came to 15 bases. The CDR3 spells CASSYLDSRTYEQYF. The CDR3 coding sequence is TGTGCCAGCAGTTACCTTGACTCCCGGACCTACGAGCAGTACTTC.

The CDR3 DNA sequence: TGTGCCAGCAGTGCAGGAGGGTTAAGAGTCACTGAAGCTTTCTTT. Protein sequence: CASSAGGLRVTEAFF. V and J are TRBV6-1 and TRBJ1-1, with D hard to call. The CDR3 contains 15 residues. Trimming removed 4 bases at V and 4 bases at J, with 16 bases between. Germline V CDR1 and CDR2: MNHNS, SASEGT.

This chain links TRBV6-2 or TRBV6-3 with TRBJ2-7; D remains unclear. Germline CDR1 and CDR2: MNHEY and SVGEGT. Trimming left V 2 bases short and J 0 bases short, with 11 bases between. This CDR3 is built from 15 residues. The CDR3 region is CASSYDQVASYEQYF. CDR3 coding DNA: TGTGCCAGCAGTTACGATCAGGTGGCCTCCTACGAGCAGTACTTC.

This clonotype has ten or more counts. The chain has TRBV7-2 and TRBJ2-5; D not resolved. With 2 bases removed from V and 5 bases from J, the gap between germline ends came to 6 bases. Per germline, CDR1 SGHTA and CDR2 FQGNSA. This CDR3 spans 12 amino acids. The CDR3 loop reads CASSLSRETQYF. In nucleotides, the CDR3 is TGTGCCAGCAGCTTAAGCCGGGAGACCCAGTACTTC.

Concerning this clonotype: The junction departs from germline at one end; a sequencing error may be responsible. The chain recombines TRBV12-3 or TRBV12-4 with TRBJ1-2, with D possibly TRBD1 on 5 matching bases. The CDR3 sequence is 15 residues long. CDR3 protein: CANSSPGRPWDGYTF. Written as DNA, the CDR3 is TGTGCCAACAGTTCCCCGGGACGGCCCTGGGATGGCTACACCTTC.

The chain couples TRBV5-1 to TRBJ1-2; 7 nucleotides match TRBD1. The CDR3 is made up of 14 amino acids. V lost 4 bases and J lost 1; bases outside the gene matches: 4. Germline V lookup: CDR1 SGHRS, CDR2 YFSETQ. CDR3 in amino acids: CASSRGDSNYGYTF. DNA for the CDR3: TGCGCCAGCAGCCGGGGGGACAGTAACTATGGCTACACCTTC. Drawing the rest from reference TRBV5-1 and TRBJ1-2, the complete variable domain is KAGVTQTPRYLIKTRGQQVTLSCSPISGHRSVSWYQQTPGQGLQFLFEYFSETQRNKGNFPGRFSGRQFSNSRSEMNVSTLELGDSALYLCASSRGDSNYGYTFGSGTRLTVV.

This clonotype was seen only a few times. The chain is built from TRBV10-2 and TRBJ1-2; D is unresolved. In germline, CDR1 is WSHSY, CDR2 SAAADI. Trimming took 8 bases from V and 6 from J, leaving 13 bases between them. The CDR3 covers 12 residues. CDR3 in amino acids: CASGNNRHGYTF. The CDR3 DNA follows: TGCGCCAGCGGGAATAACAGACATGGCTACACCTTC.

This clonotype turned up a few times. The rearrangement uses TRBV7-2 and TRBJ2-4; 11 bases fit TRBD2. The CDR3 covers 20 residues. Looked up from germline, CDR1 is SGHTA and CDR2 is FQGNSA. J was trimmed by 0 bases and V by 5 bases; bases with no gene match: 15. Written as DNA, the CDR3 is TGTGCCAGCAGCCCCAAGACTAGCGGGGACCCCCGGCTAGCCAAAAACATTCAGTACTTC. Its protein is CASSPKTSGDPRLAKNIQYF.

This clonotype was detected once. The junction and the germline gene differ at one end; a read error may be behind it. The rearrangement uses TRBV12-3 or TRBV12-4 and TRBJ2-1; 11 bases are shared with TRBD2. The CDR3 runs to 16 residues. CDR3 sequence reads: CACSSPTSGDYNEQFF. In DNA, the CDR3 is TGTGCCTGCAGTTCCCCGACTAGCGGGGACTACAATGAGCAGTTCTTC.

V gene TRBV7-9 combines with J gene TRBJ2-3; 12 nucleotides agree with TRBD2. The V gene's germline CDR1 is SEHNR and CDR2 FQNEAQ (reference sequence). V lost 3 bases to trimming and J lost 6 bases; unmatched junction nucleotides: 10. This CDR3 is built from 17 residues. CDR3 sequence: CASSLGYRTSGKDTQYF. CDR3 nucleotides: TGTGCCAGCAGCTTGGGGTACCGGACTAGCGGGAAGGATACGCAGTATTTT.